One and the same sample provided the 31 T cell receptor beta chains below, sequenced in a study of cytomegalovirus exposure and HLA in healthy donors. Primers: 60 Vbeta forward and 13 Jbeta reverse. Assay: immunoSEQ multiplex PCR; the TCRdb copy retains only in-frame clones and omits some. The sample gives 100,000 to 150,000 clones, 60% to 80% of which show up once; 3% to 4.5% is in the top ten. The sample was PBMCs. These receptors originate from a man under 40 in good health and CMV-seronegative.

This chain joins TRBV19 and TRBJ1-5; 7 bases are shared with TRBD1. Losses at the gene ends were 7 bases for V and 3 bases for J; bases not matched to a gene: 6. The CDR3 length is 14 residues. Germline V CDR1 and CDR2: LNHDA, SQIVND (reference sequence). The CDR3 bases are TGTGCCAGTACCAAGACAGGGTTCAATCAGCCCCAGCATTTT. It encodes CASTKTGFNQPQHF.

V is TRBV4-2 and J is TRBJ2-1; 7 nucleotides match TRBD1. Germline values: CDR1 LGHNA, CDR2 YNFKEQ. J gave up 2 bases and V 6 bases, and 7 bases lay outside the gene matches. The CDR3 contains 15 residues. The CDR3, as DNA: TGTGCCAGCAGTCAATCAGGGGGTCCCTACAATGAGCAGTTCTTC. It yields the protein CASSQSGGPYNEQFF.

The chain uses TRBV4-1 and TRBJ1-1; unclear D gene. The germline gives CDR1 MGHRA, CDR2 YSYEKL. Trimming left V 4 bases short and J 3 bases short, with 24 bases between. The CDR3 is 18 residues long. The CDR3 region is CASSRASAGNNEDTEAFF. In DNA form, the CDR3 reads TGCGCCAGCAGCCGCGCAAGTGCGGGTAACAACGAGGACACTGAAGCTTTCTTT.

This chain links TRBV2 with TRBJ2-7; a possible D gene is TRBD1 (5 bases). The CDR3 runs to 12 residues. CDR1 is SNHLY, CDR2 FYNNEI, per germline. V was trimmed by 6 bases and J by 3 bases, leaving 9 bases between them. The CDR3: CASRLQDYEQYF. In DNA, the CDR3 is TGTGCCAGCAGACTACAGGACTACGAGCAGTACTTC.

V usage is TRBV7-2 and J usage is TRBJ2-1; possibly TRBD2 for D (6 bases). Trimming took 5 bases from V and 0 from J, leaving 11 bases between them. The CDR3 has 15 amino acids. Germline assignment: CDR1 SGHTA and CDR2 FQGNSA. For the CDR3, the DNA is TGTGCCAGCAGCCTTGACGGGAGCTCCTACAATGAGCAGTTCTTC. Amino acid sequence: CASSLDGSSYNEQFF.

The chain joins TRBV7-3 to TRBJ2-3; possible D gene TRBD2, 6 bases. Germline V CDR1 and CDR2: SGHTA, FQGTGA. The CDR3 is 15 residues long. The germline V and J ends were trimmed by 5 bases and 5 bases, with 17 bases remaining between them. The CDR3 region has the DNA TGTGCCAGCAGCCTTGCGGGACTCCCCTTAGATACGCAGTATTTT. Its translation: CASSLAGLPLDTQYF.

This rearrangement joins TRBV29-1 to TRBJ2-2, with D hard to call. This CDR3 is 13 amino acids long. The germline V gene encodes CDR1 SQVTM and CDR2 ANQGSEA. V was pared by 1 base and J by 6 bases, with 9 bases between. The CDR3 loop is CSVEVRGPGELFF. The CDR3 bases are TGCAGCGTTGAAGTACGAGGTCCCGGGGAGCTGTTTTTT.

CDR3 region: CASSLIRGEAFF. CDR3 bases: TGTGCCAGCAGCTTGATCAGGGGTGAAGCTTTCTTT. The chain recombines TRBV5-6 with TRBJ1-1; possible D gene TRBD1, 6 bases. The CDR3 runs to 12 residues. Germline values: CDR1 SGHDT, CDR2 YYEEEE. Trimming took 1 base from V and 7 from J, leaving 8 bases between them. The variable domain in full, with the rest retrieved from reference TRBV5-6 and TRBJ1-1, is DAGVTQSPTHLIKTRGQQVTLRCSPKSGHDTVSWYQQALGQGPQFIFQYYEEEERQRGNFPDRFSGHQFPNYSSELNVNALLLGDSALYLCASSLIRGEAFFGQGTRLTVV.

This chain connects TRBV10-3 to TRBJ1-1; D unresolved. Trimming removed 2 bases at V and 7 bases at J, with 17 bases between. Looked up from germline, CDR1 is ENHRY and CDR2 is SYGVKD. The CDR3 spans 15 residues. DNA of the CDR3: TGTGCCATCAGTGAGGTCAAACTAGTGGGGATTGAAGCTTTCTTT. It is translated as CAISEVKLVGIEAFF.

The chain employs TRBV9 and TRBJ1-2; possible D gene TRBD1, 5 bases. The CDR3 has 16 amino acids. Germline lookup yields CDR1 SGDLS and CDR2 YYNGEE. Trimming removed 0 bases at V and 1 base at J, with 13 bases between. In DNA, the CDR3 is TGTGCCAGCAGCGTAGTCCCTGACAGTTATAACTATGGCTACACCTTC. This translates into CASSVVPDSYNYGYTF.

The V call is TRBV5-8, the J call TRBJ1-1; 7 positions agree with TRBD1. Looked up from germline, CDR1 is SGHTS and CDR2 is YDEGEE. After removal of 6 bases from V and 6 bases from J, the junction contained 14 bases not matched to a gene. The CDR3 is made up of 15 amino acids. CDR3 residues: CASIDRGTAGPEAFF. CDR3 nucleotides: TGTGCCAGCATCGACCGGGGGACAGCCGGCCCTGAAGCTTTCTTT.

J is TRBJ1-2 and V is TRBV30; 10 bases map to TRBD1. CDR3 size: 16 residues. With 0 bases clipped from V and 6 bases from J, the junction kept 10 bases outside the gene matches. The germline CDR1 and CDR2 sequences are GTSNPN and SVGIG (reference sequence). The DNA of the CDR3 is TGTGCCTGGAGTGTACTCCTGAGACAGGGGGCCGATGGCTACACCTTC. Its translation: CAWSVLLRQGADGYTF.

The table lists this clone with a few counts. The gene calls are TRBV6-5 and TRBJ2-7; 8 bases are shared with TRBD2. Germline CDR1 and CDR2: MNHEY and SVGAGI. After removal of 6 bases from V and 7 bases from J, the junction contained 5 bases not matched to a gene. CDR3 size: 12 residues. The CDR3 sequence is CASRGLEVEQYF. The CDR3, as DNA: TGTGCCAGCAGGGGACTAGAGGTTGAGCAGTACTTC.

This chain connects TRBV13 to TRBJ2-7, with TRBD2 matching 7 bases. Trimming at V came to 5 bases and at J to 2 bases, leaving 9 bases not matched to a gene. The CDR3 is 15 residues long. Germline-derived CDR1 and CDR2 are PRHDT and FYEKMQ (reference sequence). The CDR3 bases are TGTGCCAGCAGCCTGGGGGGGGTACGCCCCTACGAGCAGTACTTC. Encoded protein: CASSLGGVRPYEQYF.

The V call is TRBV5-6, the J call TRBJ2-5; 8 positions agree with TRBD2. The V gene's germline CDR1 is SGHDT and CDR2 YYEEEE. Trimming took 4 bases from V and 2 from J; bases not matched to a gene: 4. The CDR3 is 14 amino acids. CDR3 sequence reads: CASSRGGKQETQYF. CDR3 coding DNA: TGTGCCAGCAGCCGGGGGGGGAAACAAGAGACCCAGTACTTC. Drawing the rest from reference TRBV5-6 and TRBJ2-5, the complete variable domain is DAGVTQSPTHLIKTRGQQVTLRCSPKSGHDTVSWYQQALGQGPQFIFQYYEEEERQRGNFPDRFSGHQFPNYSSELNVNALLLGDSALYLCASSRGGKQETQYFGPGTRLLVL.

This clone was found a few times. One end of the junction does not line up with germline, which may come from a read error. This rearrangement joins TRBV5-1 to TRBJ1-2; TRBD1 might be the D (6 bases). This CDR3 spans 12 amino acids. Germline values: CDR1 SGHRS, CDR2 YFSETQ. CDR3 sequence: CASSPLTGKPFF. CDR3 coding DNA: TGCGCCAGCAGCCCGCTGACAGGAAAACCCTTCTTC. The variable domain in full, with the rest retrieved from reference TRBV5-1 and TRBJ1-2, is KAGVTQTPRYLIKTRGQQVTLSCSPISGHRSVSWYQQTPGQGLQFLFEYFSETQRNKGNFPGRFSGRQFSNSRSEMNVSTLELGDSALYLCASSPLTGKPFFGSGTRLTVV.

This chain connects TRBV2 to TRBJ2-5; the match to TRBD1 covers 8 bases. With the DNA end fitting TRBJ2-7 better, the J assignment may be wrong. Germline V gives CDR1 SNHLY, CDR2 FYNNEI. The CDR3 spans 15 residues. The CDR3: CASSERGTGGDEQYF. As DNA, the CDR3 is TGTGCCAGCAGTGAAAGGGGGACAGGTGGCGACGAGCAGTACTTC.

The chain couples TRBV10-2 to TRBJ1-3, with TRBD1 matching over 10 bases. Germline V lookup: CDR1 WSHSY, CDR2 SAAADI. CDR3 length: 14 amino acids. Trimming cost V 8 bases and J 8 bases; bases outside gene matches: 9. The CDR3 sequence is CASGPGTGVDTIYF. Here the CDR3 DNA reads TGCGCCAGCGGACCCGGGACAGGGGTAGACACCATATATTTT.

The table lists this clone with a few counts. V is TRBV2 and J is TRBJ2-3, with D hard to call. The CDR3 has 14 amino acids. CDR1 SNHLY and CDR2 FYNNEI come from the germline V gene. Trimming took 0 bases from V and 1 from J, leaving 5 bases between them. This CDR3 reads CASSEASGTDTQYF. DNA of the CDR3: TGTGCCAGCAGTGAAGCGTCAGGCACAGATACGCAGTATTTT.

This clone was counted between two and nine times. Its ends do not fully match the called genes, so a read error is possible. The chain has TRBV7-7 and TRBJ2-7; D remains unclear. Germline lookup yields CDR1 SSHAT and CDR2 FNYEAQ (reference sequence). The CDR3 contains 13 residues. CDR3 coding DNA: TGTGCTAGCAGCTTAACAGCCATGGGCGAGCAGTACTTC. Residues: CASSLTAMGEQYF.

The V and J genes are TRBV27 and TRBJ1-1; D is unresolved. V was cut by 2 bases and J by 4 bases, with 8 bases left in between. Germline V gene sequence: CDR1 MNHEY, CDR2 SMNVEV (reference sequence). This CDR3 is 13 amino acids long. DNA for the CDR3: TGTGCCAGCAGTTTAAGTCGGGGCACTGAAGCTTTCTTT. Its protein is CASSLSRGTEAFF.

The gene calls are TRBV5-4 and TRBJ2-2, with 8 positions matching TRBD2. CDR1 is SGHNT, CDR2 YYREEE, per germline (reference sequence). The junction had 8 bases not matched to a gene; V was cut back by 4 bases and J by 3 bases. The CDR3 extends over 16 amino acids. The CDR3 DNA is TGTGCCAGCAGCCCAGCCGGGGGGGAATACACCGGGGAGCTGTTTTTT. It is translated as CASSPAGGEYTGELFF.

The J gene is TRBJ1-3, the V gene TRBV9; 8 positions agree with TRBD1. Trimming cost V 3 bases and J 2 bases; bases outside gene matches: 7. CDR3 length: 16 amino acids. Germline-derived CDR1 and CDR2 are SGDLS and YYNGEE. In DNA form, the CDR3 reads TGTGCCAGCAGCGCCGGACAGGGAGATACTGGAAACACCATATATTTT. Encoded protein: CASSAGQGDTGNTIYF.

CDR3 nucleotide sequence: TGTGCCAGCAGTCCCGACAGGGTGGCTGGAAACACCATATATTTT. Protein: CASSPDRVAGNTIYF. The J gene is TRBJ1-3, the V gene TRBV28; TRBD1 matches at 7 bases. The V gene end was trimmed by 5 bases and the J gene end by 2 bases; junction bases not matched to a gene: 6. In germline, CDR1 is MDHEN, CDR2 SYDVKM. This CDR3 is built from 15 residues.

V is TRBV9 and J is TRBJ2-3; 9 bases agree with TRBD2. The CDR3 runs 20 residues. CDR1 is SGDLS and CDR2 is YYNGEE in the germline V gene. J lost 2 bases, V lost 4 bases, and 20 bases had no gene match. Here the CDR3 reads CASSPRRRLAGTIVTDTQYF. The CDR3 DNA is TGTGCCAGCAGCCCCAGAAGGCGGCTAGCGGGGACCATCGTCACAGATACGCAGTATTTT. Based on the CDR3 plus reference TRBV9 and TRBJ2-3, the full variable domain is DSGVTQTPKHLITATGQRVTLRCSPRSGDLSVYWYQQSLDQGLQFLIQYYNGEERAKGNILERFSAQQFPDLHSELNLSSLELGDSALYFCASSPRRRLAGTIVTDTQYFGPGTRLTVL.

This sequence joins TRBV5-1 and TRBJ2-1; perhaps TRBD1 as D (5 bases). This CDR3 has 15 amino acids. Germline-derived CDR1 and CDR2 are SGHRS and YFSETQ. The V and J ends lost 3 bases and 2 bases respectively, with 12 bases between them. The CDR3 DNA sequence: TGCGCCAGCAGCTCGACAGATTCGCCCTACAATGAGCAGTTCTTC. It specifies CASSSTDSPYNEQFF. The complete variable domain, with remaining parts taken from reference TRBV5-1 and TRBJ2-1, reads KAGVTQTPRYLIKTRGQQVTLSCSPISGHRSVSWYQQTPGQGLQFLFEYFSETQRNKGNFPGRFSGRQFSNSRSEMNVSTLELGDSALYLCASSSTDSPYNEQFFGPGTRLTVL.

The chain has TRBV7-3 and TRBJ2-2; D perhaps matches TRBD1 (6 bases). Germline V gene lookup returns CDR1 SGHTA and CDR2 FQGTGA. This CDR3 comprises 18 residues. V was trimmed by 4 bases and J by 4 bases, leaving 22 bases between them. The CDR3 is CASSSDLRGEVGTGELFF. The CDR3 DNA follows: TGTGCCAGCAGCTCGGACCTCAGGGGAGAAGTGGGCACCGGGGAGCTGTTTTTT. The whole variable domain, remainder taken from reference TRBV7-3 and TRBJ2-2, is GAGVSQTPSNKVTEKGKYVELRCDPISGHTALYWYRQSLGQGPEFLIYFQGTGAADDSGLPNDRFFAVRPEGSVSTLKIQRTERGDSAVYLCASSSDLRGEVGTGELFFGEGSRLTVL.

The J gene is TRBJ2-5, the V gene TRBV7-2; D remains unclear. The V gene's germline CDR1 is SGHTA and CDR2 FQGNSA. The CDR3 is made up of 15 amino acids. The germline V and J ends were trimmed by 3 bases and 4 bases, with 15 bases remaining between them. CDR3 residues: CASSFNERMGETQYF. For the CDR3, the DNA is TGTGCCAGCAGCTTTAATGAGAGGATGGGAGAGACCCAGTACTTC.

This rearrangement joins TRBV29-1 to TRBJ2-7, with D maybe TRBD2 (5 bases). The germline CDR1 and CDR2 sequences are SQVTM and ANQGSEA. CDR3 length equals 12 residues. The V end lost 4 bases, the J end lost 1 base, and 8 bases lay between the germline ends. The CDR3 DNA reads as TGCAGCGTTGGCCCGGGGTCCTACGAGCAGTACTTC. This codes for CSVGPGSYEQYF.

The DNA for the CDR3 is TGTGCCAGCAGTCCATGGACTAGGGATCTGCACGAGCAGTACTTC. It encodes CASSPWTRDLHEQYF. This chain links TRBV6-5 with TRBJ2-7; TRBD2 matches at 7 bases. CDR3 length: 15 residues. Looked up from germline, CDR1 is MNHEY and CDR2 is SVGAGI. J gave up 5 bases and V 5 bases, and 12 bases lay outside the gene matches.

A note on this clone: Relative to the germline gene, one junction end is altered; a read error may explain this. This sequence joins TRBV7-9 and TRBJ1-1; D may be TRBD1 (5 bases). The germline gives CDR1 SEHNR, CDR2 FQNEAQ (reference sequence). The CDR3 consists of 15 residues. CDR3 protein: CSSSLSRAVGTEAFF. DNA of the CDR3: TGTTCCAGCAGCTTATCCAGGGCTGTGGGCACTGAAGCTTTCTTT. The full variable domain, its missing parts supplied by reference TRBV7-9 and TRBJ1-1, is DTGVSQNPRHKITKRGQNVTFRCDPISEHNRLYWYRQTLGQGPEFLTYFQNEAQLEKSRLLSDRFSAERPKGSFSTLEIQRTEQGDSAMYLCSSSLSRAVGTEAFFGQGTRLTVV.